Shown below are 17 T cell receptor beta chains from a single sample sequenced in a study of T cells after yellow fever vaccination. In TCRdb, the 5' RACE reads were re-called with MiXCR into one record per CDR3 protein. The table shows 610,000 or so distinct CDR3 sequences, with more than 9% occurring only once. The sequencing here drew on PBMCs, taken on the day of the yellow fever booster vaccination. The receptors shown here come from a man aged 25-40 years who received the YFV17D yellow fever vaccine.

This clonotype was seen more than once but under ten times. The chain is built from TRBV7-2 and TRBJ1-5; D not resolved. Germline values: CDR1 SGHTA, CDR2 FQGNSA. CDR3 length equals 15 residues. The V and J ends lost 1 base and 3 bases respectively, with 10 bases between them. CDR3 sequence (DNA): TGTGCCAGCAGCTTAGAGGGAGCTAACAATCAGCCCCAGCATTTT. This codes for CASSLEGANNQPQHF.

This clonotype came up many times. J is TRBJ1-6 and V is TRBV30, with D unresolved. V shed 5 bases and J shed 8 bases, with 13 bases lying between them. The germline gives CDR1 GTSNPN, CDR2 SVGIG (reference sequence). CDR3 size: 13 residues. The CDR3 loop reads CAWSRSRDSPLHF. Here the CDR3 DNA reads TGTGCCTGGTCGCGATCCCGGGATTCACCCCTCCACTTT. Complete variable domain (other parts from reference TRBV30 and TRBJ1-6): SQTIHQWPATLVQPVGSPLSLECTVEGTSNPNLYWYRQAAGRGLQLLFYSVGIGQISSEVPQNLSASRPQDRQFILSSKKLLLSDSGFYLCAWSRSRDSPLHFGNGTRLTVT.

This clonotype was seen a few times. The chain is built from TRBV6-2 or TRBV6-3 and TRBJ2-1, with D possibly TRBD2 on 6 matching bases. Looked up from germline, CDR1 is MNHEY and CDR2 is SVGEGT. The length of the CDR3 is 14 residues. Trimming removed 5 bases from V and 7 bases from J, with 15 bases in between. The CDR3: CASSTHGTSNEQFF. The CDR3, as DNA: TGTGCCAGCAGTACCCACGGGACTTCAAATGAGCAGTTCTTC.

This clonotype was detected a few times. V usage is TRBV5-1 and J usage is TRBJ1-1; 9 nucleotides align to TRBD1. The CDR3 totals 15 residues. The V segment lost 4 bases and the J segment 5 bases; nucleotides outside the gene matches: 9. Per germline, CDR1 SGHRS and CDR2 YFSETQ. As DNA, the CDR3 is TGCGCCAGCAGCCCGGGACAGGGTTGGTCTACTGAAGCTTTCTTT. Translated: CASSPGQGWSTEAFF. Combining the CDR3 with reference TRBV5-1 and TRBJ1-1 gives the whole variable domain KAGVTQTPRYLIKTRGQQVTLSCSPISGHRSVSWYQQTPGQGLQFLFEYFSETQRNKGNFPGRFSGRQFSNSRSEMNVSTLELGDSALYLCASSPGQGWSTEAFFGQGTRLTVV.

This clonotype was counted many times. The chain couples TRBV12-3 or TRBV12-4 to TRBJ2-1; D may correspond to TRBD1 or TRBD2 (6 bases each). The CDR3 spans 15 residues. V was trimmed by 7 bases and J by 2 bases, leaving 15 bases between them. CDR3 residues: CASTLEGGTYNEQFF. CDR3 coding DNA: TGTGCCAGCACGCTCGAGGGGGGAACCTACAATGAGCAGTTCTTC.

This clonotype has only a few counts. In DNA form, the CDR3 reads TGTGCCAGCAGCACCCCGGGCCTCTTTAAGGCGCAGTATTTT. Translation: CASSTPGLFKAQYF. V is TRBV28 and J is TRBJ2-3; D unclear. The germline V gene has CDR1 MDHEN and CDR2 SYDVKM. The CDR3 runs 14 residues. V was cut by 6 bases and J by 10 bases, with 20 bases left in between.

This clonotype was seen at least ten times. This sequence joins TRBV5-1 and TRBJ1-4; no clear D. This CDR3 has 14 residues. V was shortened by 1 base and J by 6 bases, with 10 bases between the two germline ends. CDR1 and CDR2 from the germline V gene are SGHRS and YFSETQ. The CDR3, as DNA: TGCGCCAGCAGCTTGAATGTGGGTGATGAAAAACTGTTTTTT. It is translated as CASSLNVGDEKLFF.

This clonotype was counted only a few times. The chain uses TRBV7-2 and TRBJ2-2; D is ambiguous. Trimming removed 8 bases from V and 7 bases from J, with 11 bases in between. The length of the CDR3 is 12 residues. Germline CDR1 reads SGHTA; CDR2 reads FQGNSA. CDR3 sequence (DNA): TGTGCCAGCGCCCGGCCTAACGGGGAGCTGTTTTTT. It yields the protein CASARPNGELFF.

This clonotype was counted ten times or more. At one end the junction does not follow the germline gene, possibly because of a read error. V usage is TRBV12-3 or TRBV12-4 and J usage is TRBJ2-3; D possibly uses TRBD1 or TRBD2 (6 bases each). There are 15 residues in the CDR3. This CDR3 is CASCFGGAGTDTQYF. DNA for the CDR3: TGTGCCAGCTGTTTCGGGGGCGCGGGGACAGATACGCAGTATTTT.

In its sample, this clonotype was seen a few times. The chain links TRBV6-5 to TRBJ2-2, with 13 positions matching TRBD2. V gave up 4 bases and J gave up 6 bases; unmatched junction bases: 2. Germline V gives CDR1 MNHEY, CDR2 SVGAGI. CDR3 length: 15 amino acids. The CDR3 coding sequence is TGTGCCAGCAGTTTCGGACTAGCGGGAGCCGGGGAGCTGTTTTTT. Amino acid sequence: CASSFGLAGAGELFF.

This clonotype was seen a few times. V is TRBV19 and J is TRBJ1-6; D unclear. V gave up 3 bases and J gave up 14 bases, with 17 bases separating them. Germline-derived CDR1 and CDR2 are LNHDA and SQIVND (reference sequence). This CDR3 is 14 amino acids long. CDR3 sequence (DNA): TGTGCCAGTAGTATCTCTCGGATTGAAGGGTCCCTCCACTTT. Translation: CASSISRIEGSLHF. Using reference TRBV19 and TRBJ1-6 for the parts outside the CDR3, the full variable domain is DGGITQSPKYLFRKEGQNVTLSCEQNLNHDAMYWYRQDPGQGLRLIYYSQIVNDFQKGDIAEGYSVSREKKESFPLTVTSAQKNPTAFYLCASSISRIEGSLHFGNGTRLTVT.

In this sample, this clonotype turned up a few times. The J gene is TRBJ2-1, the V gene TRBV3-1; no reliable D call. The germline gives CDR1 LGHDT, CDR2 YNNKEL (reference sequence). Trimming took 0 bases from V and 7 from J, leaving 7 bases between them. The CDR3 is 13 amino acids. CDR3 DNA: TGTGCCAGCAGCCAAGATCATAGGAATGAGCAGTTCTTC. The encoded protein is CASSQDHRNEQFF.

This clonotype was seen more than once but under ten times. V and J are TRBV6-5 and TRBJ2-7, with TRBD2 identical over 7 bases. Germline V lookup: CDR1 MNHEY, CDR2 SVGAGI. The CDR3 has 16 residues. Trimming at V came to 0 bases and at J to 3 bases, leaving 8 bases not matched to a gene. In DNA form, the CDR3 reads TGTGCCAGCAGTTACTCCCCCTTTGGCGGGGGCTACGAGCAGTACTTC. It translates to CASSYSPFGGGYEQYF.

The chain couples TRBV20-1 to TRBJ2-5, with 10 nucleotides matching TRBD1. V dropped 1 base and J dropped 11; count of bases not matched to a gene: 10. The germline V gene has CDR1 DFQATT and CDR2 SNEGSKA (reference sequence). The CDR3 consists of 14 residues. The CDR3 nucleotides are TGCAGTGCTAGAGCCTCCGGGACAGGGGTACAGCAGTACTTC. The encoded protein is CSARASGTGVQQYF.

This clonotype has a handful of counts. The chain links TRBV4-3 to TRBJ2-1; D is uncertain. Germline V gene data show CDR1 as LGHNA and CDR2 as YSLEER. This CDR3 has 14 residues. Trimming took 0 bases from V and 10 from J, leaving 13 bases between them. CDR3 region: CASSQDLPRLEQFF. CDR3 DNA: TGCGCCAGCAGCCAAGATCTTCCCCGGCTGGAGCAGTTCTTC.

The sample holds a few counts of this clonotype. The rearrangement joins TRBV12-3 or TRBV12-4 to TRBJ1-6, with unresolved D. The CDR3 consists of 13 residues. The V end was cut by 8 bases, the J end by 7 bases, with 12 bases between. CDR3 amino acids: CASGEGNNSPLHF. For the CDR3, the DNA is TGTGCCAGCGGAGAAGGGAACAATTCACCCCTCCACTTT.

This chain uses TRBV28 with TRBJ2-7; 8 bases map to TRBD2. This CDR3 is built from 16 residues. Unmatched junction bases numbered 9, after V lost 4 bases and J lost 1 base. CDR1 and CDR2 from the germline V gene are MDHEN and SYDVKM. CDR3 region: CASSSAGGQSSYEQYF. CDR3 bases: TGTGCCAGCAGTTCGGCGGGAGGACAGAGTTCCTACGAGCAGTACTTC.